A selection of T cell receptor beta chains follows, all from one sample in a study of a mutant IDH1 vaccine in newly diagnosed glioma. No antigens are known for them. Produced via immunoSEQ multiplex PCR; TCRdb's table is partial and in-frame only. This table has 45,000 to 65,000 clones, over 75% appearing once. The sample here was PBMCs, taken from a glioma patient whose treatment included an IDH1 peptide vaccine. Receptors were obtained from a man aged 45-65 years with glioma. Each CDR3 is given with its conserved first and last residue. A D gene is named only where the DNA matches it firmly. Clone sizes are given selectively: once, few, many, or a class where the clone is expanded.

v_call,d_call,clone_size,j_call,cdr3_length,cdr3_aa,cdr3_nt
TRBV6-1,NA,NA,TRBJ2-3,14,CASSEGGGTDTQYF,TGTGCCAGCAGTGAAGGGGGGGGCACAGATACGCAGTATTTT
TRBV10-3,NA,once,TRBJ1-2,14,CAISERGSGYGYTF,TGTGCCATCAGTGAAAGGGGATCAGGCTATGGCTACACCTTC
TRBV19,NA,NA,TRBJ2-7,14,CASSITSTYYEQYF,TGTGCCAGTAGTATAACTAGCACTTATTACGAGCAGTACTTC
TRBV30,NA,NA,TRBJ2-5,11,CAWSTQETQYF,TGTGCCTGGAGTACTCAAGAGACCCAGTACTTC
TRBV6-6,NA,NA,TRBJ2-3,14,CASSYPASTDTQYF,TGTGCCAGCAGTTACCCAGCTAGCACAGATACGCAGTATTTT
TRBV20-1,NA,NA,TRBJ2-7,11,CSARRAYEQYF,TGCAGTGCTAGGCGGGCCTACGAGCAGTACTTC
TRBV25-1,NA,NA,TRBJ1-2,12,CASQRAQGGYTF,TGTGCCAGCCAACGGGCGCAGGGGGGCTACACCTTC
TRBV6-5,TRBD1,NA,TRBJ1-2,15,CASSSRDRGAYGYTF,TGTGCCAGCAGTTCCCGGGACAGGGGAGCCTATGGCTACACCTTC
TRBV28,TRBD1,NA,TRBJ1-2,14,CASSPTGTGYGYTF,TGTGCCAGCAGTCCCACGGGGACAGGCTATGGCTACACCTTC
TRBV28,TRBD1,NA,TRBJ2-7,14,CASSLPGQLGEQYF,TGTGCCAGCAGTTTACCGGGACAGTTAGGGGAGCAGTACTTC
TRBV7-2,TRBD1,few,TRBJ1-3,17,CASSLRQGVSSGNTIYF,TGTGCCAGCAGCTTACGACAGGGGGTGTCCTCTGGAAACACCATATATTTT
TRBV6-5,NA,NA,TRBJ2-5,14,CASSSPGLQETQYF,TGTGCCAGCAGTTCCCCGGGGCTTCAAGAGACCCAGTACTTC
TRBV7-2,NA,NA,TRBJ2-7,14,CASSPGPGLYEQYF,TGTGCCAGCAGTCCCGGGCCAGGCCTCTACGAGCAGTACTTC
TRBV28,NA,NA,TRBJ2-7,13,CASSLGLAYEQYF,TGTGCCAGCAGTCTGGGATTGGCCTACGAGCAGTACTTC
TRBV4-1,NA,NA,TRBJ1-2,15,CASSQVVGLHYGYTF,TGCGCCAGCAGCCAAGTCGTGGGCCTGCACTATGGCTACACCTTC
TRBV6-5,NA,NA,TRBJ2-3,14,CASSFDGSTDTQYF,TGTGCCAGCAGCTTCGACGGGAGCACAGATACGCAGTATTTT
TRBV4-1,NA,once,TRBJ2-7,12,CASSQDGNEQYF,TGCGCCAGCAGCCAAGATGGAAACGAGCAGTACTTC
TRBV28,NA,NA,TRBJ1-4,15,CASKISTGSEVELFF,TGTGCCAGTAAAATCTCGACAGGATCGGAGGTAGAACTGTTTTTT